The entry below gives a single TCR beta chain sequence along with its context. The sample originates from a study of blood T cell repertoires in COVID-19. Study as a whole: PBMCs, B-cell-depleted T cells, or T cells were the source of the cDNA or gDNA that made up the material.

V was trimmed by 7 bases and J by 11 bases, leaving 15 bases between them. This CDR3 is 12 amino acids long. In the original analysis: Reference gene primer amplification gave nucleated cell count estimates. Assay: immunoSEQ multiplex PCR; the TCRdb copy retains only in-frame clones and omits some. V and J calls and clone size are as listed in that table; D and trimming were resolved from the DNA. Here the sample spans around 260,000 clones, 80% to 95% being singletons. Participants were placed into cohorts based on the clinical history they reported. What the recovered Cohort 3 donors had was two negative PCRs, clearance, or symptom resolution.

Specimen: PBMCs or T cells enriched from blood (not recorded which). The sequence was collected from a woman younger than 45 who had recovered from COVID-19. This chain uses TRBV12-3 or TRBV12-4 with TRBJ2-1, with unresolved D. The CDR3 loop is CASTLLQKKQFF. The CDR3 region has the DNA TGTGCCAGCACCCTATTACAGAAGAAGCAGTTCTTC.